A single T cell receptor (beta chain) is shown here with its context. The antigen remains unidentified. This sample is drawn from a study of beta chain features in type 1 diabetes. Study-wide results and caveats: Among type 1 diabetes patients, VDJ junctions had fewer insertions and more deletions. Shorter TCRB CDR3s, moderately but significantly so, marked every one of the four CD4+ subsets in Type 1 diabetes patients. Among patients, naive, central memory and Treg TCRB repertoires appeared more similar than among healthy donors.

Germline CDR1 and CDR2: SGHTA and FQGNSA. The V end lost 4 bases, the J end lost 4 bases, and 10 bases lay between the germline ends. The CDR3 contains 13 residues. Expressed TCRB transcripts were sequenced, since all the RNA that had been isolated was reverse transcribed. Sequencing was performed with immunoSEQ multiplex PCR; in TCRdb, only in-frame clones are kept and a portion is missing. This sample carries some 350,000 clones, about 13% of them seen once, and the ten largest clones take roughly 0.015%. This TCR was sampled from a young woman with type 1 diabetes. The gene calls are TRBV7-2 and TRBJ1-1, with D tentatively TRBD1 (6 bases). Sequencing used naive CD4+ T cells from blood. CDR3 region: CASSSTQGTEAFF. The CDR3 region has the DNA TGTGCCAGCAGCTCAACACAGGGCACTGAAGCTTTCTTT.